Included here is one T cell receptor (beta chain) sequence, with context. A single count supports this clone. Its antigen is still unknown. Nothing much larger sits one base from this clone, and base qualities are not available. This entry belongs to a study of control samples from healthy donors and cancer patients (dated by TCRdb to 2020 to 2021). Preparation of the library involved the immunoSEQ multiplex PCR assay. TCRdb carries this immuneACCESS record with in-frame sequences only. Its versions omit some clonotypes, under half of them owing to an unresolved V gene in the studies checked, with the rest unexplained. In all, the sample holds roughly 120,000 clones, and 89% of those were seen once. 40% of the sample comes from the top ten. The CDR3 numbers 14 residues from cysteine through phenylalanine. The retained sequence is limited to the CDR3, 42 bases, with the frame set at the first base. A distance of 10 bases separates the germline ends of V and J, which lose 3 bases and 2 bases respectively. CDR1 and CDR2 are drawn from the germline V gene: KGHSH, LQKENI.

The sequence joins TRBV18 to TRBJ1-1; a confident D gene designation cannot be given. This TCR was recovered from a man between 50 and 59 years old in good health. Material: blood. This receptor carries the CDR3 CASSPRHDNTEAFF. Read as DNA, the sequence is TGTGCCAGCTCACCGCGACACGACAACACTGAAGCTTTCTTT.